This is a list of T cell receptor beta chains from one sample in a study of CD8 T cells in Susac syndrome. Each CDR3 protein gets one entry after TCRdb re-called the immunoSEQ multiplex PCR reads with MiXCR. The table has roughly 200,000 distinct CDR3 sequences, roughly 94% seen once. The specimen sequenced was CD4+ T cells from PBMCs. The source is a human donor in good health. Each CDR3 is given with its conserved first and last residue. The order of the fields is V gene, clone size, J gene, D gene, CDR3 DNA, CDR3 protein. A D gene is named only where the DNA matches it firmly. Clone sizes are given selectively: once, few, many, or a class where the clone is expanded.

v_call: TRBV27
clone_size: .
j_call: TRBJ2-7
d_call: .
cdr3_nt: TGTGCCAGCAGTGGCGGACAGATCAACGAGCAGTACTTC
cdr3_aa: CASSGGQINEQYF

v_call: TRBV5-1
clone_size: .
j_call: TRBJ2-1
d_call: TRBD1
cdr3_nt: TGCGCCAGCAGCAGGGACAGGGTGCGGGGTGAGCAGTTCTTC
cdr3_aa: CASSRDRVRGEQFF

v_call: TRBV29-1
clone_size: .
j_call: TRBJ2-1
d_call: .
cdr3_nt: TGCAGCGTTGAATGGTTAACCAATGAGCAGTTCTTC
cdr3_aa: CSVEWLTNEQFF

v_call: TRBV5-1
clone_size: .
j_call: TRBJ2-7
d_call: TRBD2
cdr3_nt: TGCGCCAGCAGTGGCGGGAGGTCCGTGGGGGAGCAGTACTTC
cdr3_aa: CASSGGRSVGEQYF

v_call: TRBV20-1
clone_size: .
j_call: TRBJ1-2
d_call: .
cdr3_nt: TGCAGTGCTACCCCGAACTATGGCTACACCTTC
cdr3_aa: CSATPNYGYTF

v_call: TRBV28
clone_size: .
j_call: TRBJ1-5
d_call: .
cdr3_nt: TGTGCCAGCAGTGAGGGGGATCAGCCCCAGCATTTT
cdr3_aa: CASSEGDQPQHF

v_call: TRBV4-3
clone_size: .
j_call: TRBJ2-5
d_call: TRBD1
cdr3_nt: TGCGCCAGCAGCCGCACCGGGACAGGGGAAGAGACCCAGTACTTC
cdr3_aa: CASSRTGTGEETQYF

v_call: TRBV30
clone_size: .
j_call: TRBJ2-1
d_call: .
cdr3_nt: TGTGCCTGGAGTGTATCCGTTCCCAATGAGCAGTTCTTC
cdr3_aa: CAWSVSVPNEQFF

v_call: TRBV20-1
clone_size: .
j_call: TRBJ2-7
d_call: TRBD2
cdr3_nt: TGCAGTGCTAGGGAGGAGAAAGCGGGAGGCTACGAGCAGTACTTC
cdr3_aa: CSAREEKAGGYEQYF

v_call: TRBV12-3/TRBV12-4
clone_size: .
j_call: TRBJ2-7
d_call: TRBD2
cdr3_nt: TGTGCCAGCAGCCCCACTAGCGGGAGGGTGCAGTACTTC
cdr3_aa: CASSPTSGRVQYF

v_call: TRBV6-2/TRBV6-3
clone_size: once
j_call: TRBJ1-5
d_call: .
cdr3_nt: TGTGCCAGCACCAGTGTTTATAGCAATCAGCCCCAGCATTTT
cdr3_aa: CASTSVYSNQPQHF

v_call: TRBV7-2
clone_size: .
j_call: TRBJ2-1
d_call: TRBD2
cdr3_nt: TGTGCCAGCAGCGGTACTAGCGGGTGGAATGAGCAGTTCTTC
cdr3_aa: CASSGTSGWNEQFF

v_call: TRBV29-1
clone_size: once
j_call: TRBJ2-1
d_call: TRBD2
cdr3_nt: TGCAGCGTTAGGAAGCCGGGACTAGCGGGAGCTGAGCAGTTCTTC
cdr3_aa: CSVRKPGLAGAEQFF

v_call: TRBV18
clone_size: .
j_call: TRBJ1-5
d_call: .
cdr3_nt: TGTGCCAGCTCTACGAGGCAGTCAAGCAATCAGCCCCAGCATTTT
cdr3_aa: CASSTRQSSNQPQHF

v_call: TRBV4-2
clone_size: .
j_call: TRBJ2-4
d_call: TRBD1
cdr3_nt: TGTGCCAGCAGCCAAACATCGACAGGGGGCAAAAACATTCAGTACTTC
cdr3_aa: CASSQTSTGGKNIQYF

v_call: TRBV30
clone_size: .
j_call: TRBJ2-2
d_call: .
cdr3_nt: TGTGCCTGGAGCGACGGGAGAAGGAACACCGGGGAGCTGTTTTTT
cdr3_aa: CAWSDGRRNTGELFF

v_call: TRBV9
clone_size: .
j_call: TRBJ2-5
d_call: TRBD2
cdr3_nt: TGTGCCAGCAGCGTAGAGGGCGGGAGGACCCAGTACTTC
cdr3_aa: CASSVEGGRTQYF

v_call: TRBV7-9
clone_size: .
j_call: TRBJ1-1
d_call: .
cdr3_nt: TGTGCCAGCAGCTTTAACAGGGAGGGAGCTGAAGCTTTCTTT
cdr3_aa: CASSFNREGAEAFF

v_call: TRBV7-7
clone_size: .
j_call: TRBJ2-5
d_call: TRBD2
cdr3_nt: TGTGCTAGCAGCTTAGAAGCTAGCGGGACAGAGACCCAGTACTTC
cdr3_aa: CASSLEASGTETQYF

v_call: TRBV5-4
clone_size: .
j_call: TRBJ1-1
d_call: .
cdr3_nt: TGTGCCAGCAGCTTTAACGGAGCCAATGAAGCTTTCTTT
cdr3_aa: CASSFNGANEAFF

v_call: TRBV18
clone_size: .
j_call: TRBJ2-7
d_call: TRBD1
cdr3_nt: TGTGCCAGCTCCCGCTGGGACAGCTCCTACGAGCAGTACTTC
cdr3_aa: CASSRWDSSYEQYF

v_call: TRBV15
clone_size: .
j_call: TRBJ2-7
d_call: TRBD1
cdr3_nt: TGTGCCACCAGCAGGCCCGGGACAGGGGTTTTCGAGCAGTACTTC
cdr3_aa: CATSRPGTGVFEQYF

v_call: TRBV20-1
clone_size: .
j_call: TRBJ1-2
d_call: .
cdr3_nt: TGCAGTGCTAGAGATTATAGCTATGGCTACACCTTC
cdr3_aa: CSARDYSYGYTF

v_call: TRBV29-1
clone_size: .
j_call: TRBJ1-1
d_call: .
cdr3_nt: TGCAGCGTTGGAGTACAGGGCGCCACTGAAGCTTTCTTT
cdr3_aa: CSVGVQGATEAFF

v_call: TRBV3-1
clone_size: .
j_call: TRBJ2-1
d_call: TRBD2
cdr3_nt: TGTGCCAGCAGGCTTCTAGCGGGAGGTTTCTATGAGCAGTTCTTC
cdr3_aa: CASRLLAGGFYEQFF

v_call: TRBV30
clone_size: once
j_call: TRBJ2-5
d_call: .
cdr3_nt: TGTGCCTGGAGTGATGGGTCAGAGACCCAGTACTTC
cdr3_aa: CAWSDGSETQYF

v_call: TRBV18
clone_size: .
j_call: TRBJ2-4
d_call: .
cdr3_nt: TGTGCCAGCTCACCAGAACAGGGTTTCGGGAACATTCAGTACTTC
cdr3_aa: CASSPEQGFGNIQYF

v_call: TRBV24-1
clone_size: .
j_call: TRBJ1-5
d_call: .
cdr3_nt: TGTGCCACCAGTGATTTCCGGAATCAGCCCCAGCATTTT
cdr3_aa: CATSDFRNQPQHF

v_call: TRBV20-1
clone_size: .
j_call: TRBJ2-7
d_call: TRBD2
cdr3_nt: TGCAGTGCGATAGGACTAGCGCGAGACTACGAGCAGTACTTC
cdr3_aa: CSAIGLARDYEQYF

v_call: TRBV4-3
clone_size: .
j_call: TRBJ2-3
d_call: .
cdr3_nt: TGCGCCAGCAGCCTCCTCTTGGGGTACGCGTCTACGGGGGATACGCAGTATTTT
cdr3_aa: CASSLLLGYASTGDTQYF

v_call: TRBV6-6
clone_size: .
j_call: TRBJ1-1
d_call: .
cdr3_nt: TGTGCCAGCAGTTACGCGGCAGGCCGGAGGGACACTGAAGCTTTCTTT
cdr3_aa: CASSYAAGRRDTEAFF

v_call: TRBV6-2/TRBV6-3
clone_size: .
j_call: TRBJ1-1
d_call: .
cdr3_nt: TGTGCCAGCAGTTTTAACGGGGGGACTGAAGCTTTCTTT
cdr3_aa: CASSFNGGTEAFF

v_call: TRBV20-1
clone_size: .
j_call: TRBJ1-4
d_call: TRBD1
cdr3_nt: TGCAGTGCTAGTGGACGACAGGGAGGTGCGGAAAAACTGTTTTTT
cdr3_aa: CSASGRQGGAEKLFF